The entry below describes one T cell receptor (beta chain). The CDR3 extends over 15 amino acids. Germline CDR1 and CDR2: MNHEY and SMNVEV (reference sequence). J was trimmed by 4 bases and V by 5 bases; bases with no gene match: 7. The data derive from a study of response to subunit inactivated influenza vaccine. TCRdb fed the RT-PCR reads into MiXCR, producing one record per CDR3 protein. The sample comprises roughly 650,000 distinct CDR3 sequences, more than 15% of which are singletons, and 9.5% to 13% rests with the top ten. This chain connects TRBV27 to TRBJ2-2, with 7 bases identical to TRBD2. The source was PBMCs from blood, collected 11 to 12 days after vaccination. This TCR was recovered from a man in his fifties who received an inactivated influenza vaccine. The CDR3, as DNA: TGTGCCAGCAGTGGGGGGGAGGTGGGCACCGGGGAGCTGTTTTTT. It encodes CASSGGEVGTGELFF.